These T cell receptor beta chains were read from a single sample in a study of response to subunit inactivated influenza vaccine. TCRdb redid the calling of the RT-PCR reads with MiXCR, one entry per CDR3 protein. Found here are 450,000 to 600,000 distinct CDR3 sequences, 16% of them singletons; the top ten hold 3%. This specimen was CD4+ T cells sorted from PBMCs, taken about 23 months after vaccination. All receptors derive from a man between 45 and 75 years old who received an inactivated influenza vaccine. CDR3s include the opening cysteine and the closing phenylalanine or tryptophan. A D gene is named only where the DNA matches it firmly.

v_call d_call cdr3_aa
TRBV6-2/TRBV6-3 - CASSPNGGFAEAFF
TRBV5-1 TRBD1 CASSPQGAWNSPLHF
TRBV7-2 - CASSSLGAGTGELFF
TRBV20-1 TRBD1 CSARGGQGAYNEQFF
TRBV20-1 - CSAAIEGKNIQYF
TRBV5-1 - CASSLGSGSRTDTQYF
TRBV7-6 TRBD2 CASSSRGGTGTDTQYF
TRBV10-3 TRBD2 CAISAGLGTGELFF
TRBV20-1 - CSARGPGPGQPQHF
TRBV3-1 - CASSQVRYEQYF
TRBV10-3 TRBD2 CAISVASGSSDTQYF
TRBV7-8 - CASSLVSMGLGGYTF
TRBV12-3/TRBV12-4 TRBD1 CASSPGTGILGNEQFF
TRBV20-1 TRBD2 CSARVLAGQTYEQYF
TRBV5-1 TRBD2 CASSLPSGGATDTQYF
TRBV29-1 - CSVAQREAHNEQFF
TRBV28 - CATRVAGARNEQFF
TRBV5-5 TRBD2 CASSLLTSGSYNEQFF
TRBV7-2 - CASSLFGPTNEKLFF